The 4 T cell receptor beta chains in this list originate from one sample, sequenced in a study of blood T cells in healthy people across ages. The authors ran a second PCR of roughly 6 to 12 cycles using a sample-barcoded 5' primer and a J-beta primer mix. TCRdb reprocessed the 5' RACE reads via MiXCR and lists one record per CDR3 protein. The sample contains some 710,000 distinct CDR3 sequences, about 24% of which appear only once. Sequenced material: blood. Receptors originate from a man between 65 and 85 years old in good health.

The chain uses TRBV9 and TRBJ2-1; tentative D call: TRBD2 (5 bases). Germline CDR1 is SGDLS and CDR2 is YYNGEE. The CDR3 contains 16 residues. Trimming left V 0 bases short and J 0 bases short, with 10 bases between. CDR3 in amino acids: CASSVATSGSYNEQFF. The DNA for the CDR3 is TGTGCCAGCAGCGTAGCGACGAGCGGCTCCTACAATGAGCAGTTCTTC.

This clonotype was seen more than once but under ten times. The chain is built from TRBV27 and TRBJ1-6; D unclear. Between the trimmed V and J ends, which lost 2 bases and 0 bases, there was a span of 11 bases. Germline V gene sequence: CDR1 MNHEY, CDR2 SMNVEV (reference sequence). This CDR3 comprises 17 residues. The CDR3 region has the DNA TGTGCCAGCAGTTTAGACCCAGAGGGCTCCTATAATTCACCCCTCCACTTT. Translated, it gives CASSLDPEGSYNSPLHF.

This clonotype was seen a few times. The rearrangement uses TRBV24-1 and TRBJ2-1; possibly TRBD1 for D (6 bases). The CDR3 has 15 residues. Germline-derived CDR1 and CDR2 are KGHDR and SFDVKD. Deletions cut 3 bases from V and 2 bases from J, with 10 bases between. The CDR3 DNA is TGTGCCACCAGTGATCGCAGGGGTCCCTACAATGAGCAGTTCTTC. Protein product: CATSDRRGPYNEQFF.

The chain couples TRBV9 to TRBJ1-2, with D possibly being TRBD1 (6 bases). The CDR3 length is 14 residues. The V gene's germline CDR1 is SGDLS and CDR2 YYNGEE. Trimming took 5 bases from V and 4 from J, leaving 15 bases between them. CDR3 in amino acids: CASRATQGGYGYTF. CDR3 DNA sequence: TGTGCCAGCAGAGCCACGCAAGGGGGCTATGGCTACACCTTC.